The present T cell receptor beta chain was sequenced within a study of response to subunit inactivated influenza vaccine (dated 2018 in TCRdb). Background on the whole study: The study used deep quantitative T cell receptor repertoire profiling to track responses to a trivalent subunit inactivated influenza vaccine. General findings and caveats noted by the study authors: It was suggested by the authors that each seasonal influenza vaccination may recruit only a limited number of new T cells.

The CDR3 has 13 amino acids, counting the end cysteine and phenylalanine. The sequence is cut down to CDR3 DNA, 39 bases in frame from base 1. CDR1 and CDR2 are drawn from the germline V gene: SGHDN, FVKESK. The junction shows trimming of 4 bases on V and 8 bases on J, plus 14 bases between the germline ends. The table lists this clonotype with many counts. The clone's antigen remains unknown. No base quality information exists; no much larger clone differs at one position. Library prep was done by RT-PCR. Sequencing was performed on an Illumina HiSeq 2500. TCRdb's own reprocessing of the public reads used fastp at Q25 and MiXCR and kept productive beta chains. All rows with the same CDR3 protein become a single entry with the most common DNA and genes. Present in this sample are about 650,000 distinct CDR3 sequences, 15% to 19% of which were seen just once. The ten largest clones capture approximately 10% of the sample.

The clonotype comes from a middle-aged man who received an inactivated influenza vaccine. Donor details come from another sample of the same person, matched by shared clones. The chain is assembled from TRBV14 and TRBJ1-2, with TRBD1 tentatively as D gene (5 bases match). Sequencing was performed on PBMCs from blood, taken about 13 days after vaccination. The CDR3 region has the sequence CASSLSAGDGYTF. The base sequence is TGTGCCAGCAGCCTCTCGGCCGGGGACGGCTACACCTTC.